Listed below are T cell receptor beta chains from one sample, sequenced in a study of blood T cell repertoires in COVID-19. Clones were read by immunoSEQ multiplex PCR, and TCRdb kept only the in-frame ones, dropping some. Among about 180,000 clones listed, 86% were seen once. Sequenced input: peripheral blood. These receptors all stem from a woman in her 30s with active or convalescent COVID-19. Both conserved end residues are part of each CDR3. The D gene is left open where the match is weak. Only part of the rows carry a size: once, few, many, or a class if the clone is expanded.

V gene,J gene,clone size,D gene,CDR3 protein,CDR3 DNA
TRBV14,TRBJ2-7,-,TRBD2,CASSGLAGALEQYF,TGTGCCAGCAGCGGACTAGCGGGAGCACTCGAGCAGTACTTC
TRBV7-2,TRBJ1-3,-,-,CASSPRGPSGNTIYF,TGTGCCAGCAGCCCGCGGGGCCCCTCTGGAAACACCATATATTTT
TRBV24-1,TRBJ2-3,-,-,CATSAAGRRRAGTDTQYF,TGTGCCACCAGTGCCGCGGGTCGTCGGCGGGCGGGCACAGATACGCAGTATTTT
TRBV6-1,TRBJ1-1,-,TRBD1,CASSEKDRGGEAFF,TGTGCCAGCAGTGAAAAGGACAGGGGAGGTGAAGCTTTCTTT
TRBV2,TRBJ1-1,-,-,CASSERGPNTEAFF,TGTGCCAGCAGTGAGCGGGGGCCGAACACTGAAGCTTTCTTT
TRBV6-4,TRBJ2-2,many,TRBD2,CASSMSSGDTGELFF,TGTGCCAGCAGTATGTCTAGCGGGGACACCGGGGAGCTGTTTTTT
TRBV19,TRBJ1-1,-,TRBD1,CASSIRGRNTEAFF,TGTGCCAGTAGTATCAGGGGGAGGAACACTGAAGCTTTCTTT
TRBV9,TRBJ1-1,once,-,CASSVVFKGGTEAFF,TGTGCCAGCAGCGTAGTATTCAAGGGGGGGACTGAAGCTTTCTTT
TRBV7-2,TRBJ1-1,many,TRBD1,CASSLQGANTEAFF,TGTGCCAGCAGCTTACAGGGGGCGAACACTGAAGCTTTCTTT
TRBV19,TRBJ2-7,-,-,CASSAPDKPYEQYF,TGTGCCAGTAGTGCCCCCGACAAACCCTACGAGCAGTACTTC
TRBV6-2/TRBV6-3,TRBJ2-1,-,-,CASSPFRSGPSYNEQFF,TGTGCCAGCAGCCCATTCCGTAGCGGCCCCTCCTACAATGAGCAGTTCTTC
TRBV30,TRBJ2-5,-,-,CAWRGEETQYF,TGTGCCTGGAGGGGAGAAGAGACCCAGTACTTC
TRBV28,TRBJ2-3,once,TRBD1,CASSTRQGLSTDTQYF,TGTGCCAGCAGTACCCGACAGGGCCTAAGCACAGATACGCAGTATTTT
TRBV29-1,TRBJ2-2,-,TRBD1,CSVYGQANTGELFF,TGCAGCGTTTACGGACAGGCGAACACCGGGGAGCTGTTTTTT
TRBV29-1,TRBJ2-7,-,TRBD1,CSARQGPFYEQYF,TGCAGCGCCCGACAGGGCCCATTTTACGAGCAGTACTTC
TRBV6-1,TRBJ1-5,-,-,CASSEAHGVQPQHF,TGTGCCAGCAGTGAAGCTCACGGGGTTCAGCCCCAGCATTTT
TRBV19,TRBJ2-5,-,TRBD2,CASSIRLAGGLEETQYF,TGTGCCAGTAGTATAAGGCTAGCGGGAGGGCTTGAGGAGACCCAGTACTTC
TRBV3-1/TRBV3-2,TRBJ1-1,-,-,CASSPGQLTEAFF,TGTGCCAGCAGTCCCGGACAGCTCACTGAAGCTTTCTTT
TRBV24-1,TRBJ1-5,-,-,CATSGRGKGNQPQHF,TGTGCCACCAGTGGAAGGGGAAAGGGCAATCAGCCCCAGCATTTT
TRBV19,TRBJ2-3,-,-,CASSLSGLDTDTQYF,TGTGCCAGTAGTCTTAGCGGACTTGACACAGATACGCAGTATTTT
TRBV13,TRBJ2-3,-,TRBD2,CASSSSTSGGQPDTQYF,TGTGCCAGCAGCTCATCGACTAGCGGGGGTCAGCCAGATACGCAGTATTTT
TRBV18,TRBJ1-5,-,-,CASSPQGDQPQHF,TGTGCCAGCTCACCACAGGGGGATCAGCCCCAGCATTTT
TRBV27,TRBJ1-2,once,-,CASSSRTARENYGYTF,TGTGCCAGCAGTTCGCGGACAGCGCGGGAGAACTATGGCTACACCTTC
TRBV7-6,TRBJ2-5,-,TRBD2,CASSLSGGVLGTQYF,TGTGCCAGCAGCTTAAGCGGGGGGGTGTTGGGGACCCAGTACTTC
TRBV18,TRBJ1-1,-,-,CASSPTGQPNTEAFF,TGTGCCAGCTCACCGACGGGACAACCAAACACTGAAGCTTTCTTT
TRBV20-1,TRBJ2-7,-,TRBD2,CSASHGLAGGFEQYF,TGCAGTGCTAGTCATGGTCTAGCGGGGGGATTCGAGCAGTACTTC
TRBV5-6,TRBJ1-6,-,TRBD1,CASSLYRGQNSPLHF,TGTGCCAGCAGCTTGTACAGGGGGCAGAATTCACCCCTCCACTTT
TRBV29-1,TRBJ1-1,once,-,CSPRGPGMNTEAFF,TGCAGCCCCCGCGGTCCCGGGATGAACACTGAAGCTTTCTTT
TRBV2,TRBJ1-5,few,TRBD1,CASRDAGGHQPQHF,TGTGCCAGCAGGGACGCAGGGGGCCATCAGCCCCAGCATTTT
TRBV3-1/TRBV3-2,TRBJ2-1,once,TRBD2,CASSRREGNEQFF,TGTGCCAGCAGCCGGCGGGAGGGCAATGAGCAGTTCTTC
TRBV20-1,TRBJ2-5,once,-,CSATSEETQYF,TGCAGTGCTACAAGCGAAGAGACCCAGTACTTC
TRBV10-2,TRBJ1-2,once,-,CASNSGQSYGYTF,TGCGCCAGCAATTCCGGACAGTCCTATGGCTACACCTTC
TRBV11-2,TRBJ1-2,few,-,CASSLGGSYGYTF,TGTGCCAGCAGTTTGGGCGGGAGCTATGGCTACACCTTC
TRBV5-1,TRBJ2-1,-,TRBD2,CASSLGLAGGFNEQFF,TGCGCCAGCAGCTTGGGACTAGCGGGGGGGTTCAATGAGCAGTTCTTC
TRBV30,TRBJ1-2,-,TRBD1,CAWRQGQALYGYTF,TGTGCCTGGAGGCAGGGACAGGCCCTCTATGGCTACACCTTC
TRBV6-5,TRBJ2-1,-,-,CASKTAKSNNEQFF,TGTGCCAGCAAGACTGCCAAAAGTAACAATGAGCAGTTCTTC
TRBV13,TRBJ1-2,-,-,CASSRTEEARVYGYTF,TGTGCCAGCAGCCGAACCGAGGAGGCCCGCGTCTATGGCTACACCTTC
TRBV2,TRBJ1-6,-,TRBD1,CASRGQGKSISPLHF,TGTGCCAGCCGGGGACAGGGGAAGTCGATTTCACCCCTCCACTTT
TRBV27,TRBJ2-7,-,-,CASSTGLEQYF,TGTGCCAGCTCTACGGGTCTCGAGCAGTACTTC
TRBV7-6,TRBJ1-1,-,TRBD1,CASSLEVLQGANGTEAFF,TGTGCCAGCAGCTTAGAGGTTCTGCAGGGGGCGAATGGGACTGAAGCTTTCTTT
TRBV21-1,TRBJ2-7,-,-,CASSPGGGDALSYEQYF,TGTGCCAGCAGCCCCGGAGGGGGGGATGCCCTCTCCTACGAGCAGTACTTC
TRBV12-5,TRBJ1-1,-,-,CASGLVAFTEAFF,TGTGCTAGTGGTTTGGTAGCGTTCACTGAAGCTTTCTTT
TRBV18,TRBJ2-1,-,TRBD2,CASSTGSGRVLYNEQFF,TGTGCCAGCTCCACGGGAAGCGGGAGGGTACTCTACAATGAGCAGTTCTTC
TRBV19,TRBJ1-1,-,-,CASSIGTGNTEAFF,TGTGCCAGTAGTATAGGAACAGGAAACACTGAAGCTTTCTTT
TRBV5-6,TRBJ1-5,-,-,CASSLGQYQPQHF,TGTGCCAGCAGCTTGGGACAGTATCAGCCCCAGCATTTT
TRBV10-3,TRBJ2-1,-,TRBD2,CAISSLASGILRGSYNEQFF,TGTGCCATCAGTTCCCTTGCTAGCGGGATTTTAAGGGGGTCCTACAATGAGCAGTTCTTC
TRBV5-1,TRBJ1-6,-,TRBD1,CASSLQGQNSPLHF,TGCGCCAGCAGCTTGCAGGGACAGAATTCACCCCTCCACTTT
TRBV19,TRBJ1-6,-,-,CASSILNSPLHF,TGTGCCAGTAGTATACTAAATTCACCCCTCCACTTT
TRBV5-4,TRBJ2-1,once,TRBD2,CASTPSGIYEQFF,TGTGCCAGCACCCCTAGCGGGATCTATGAGCAGTTCTTC